This T cell receptor beta chain appears in the sequencing data of a study of blood T cell repertoires in COVID-19. Measured with immunoSEQ multiplex PCR; TCRdb has only the in-frame clones, and not every one. Here the sample spans under 400,000 clones, approximately 89% being singletons. Germline-derived CDR1 and CDR2 are MNHEY and SVGAGI. Trimming took off 0 bases at V and 0 bases at J, with 7 bases between the two ends. CDR3 length: 15 residues. This receptor was taken from a man aged 40-55 years in a cohort exposed to, infected with or recovered from COVID-19 (not recorded which). The genes are TRBV6-5 and TRBJ2-3, with D possibly being TRBD2 (6 bases). Sequenced sample: PBMCs or T cells enriched from blood (not recorded which). CDR3 in DNA: TGTGCCAGCAGTTACTCGACTAGTAGCACAGATACGCAGTATTTT. Translating it yields CASSYSTSSTDTQYF.